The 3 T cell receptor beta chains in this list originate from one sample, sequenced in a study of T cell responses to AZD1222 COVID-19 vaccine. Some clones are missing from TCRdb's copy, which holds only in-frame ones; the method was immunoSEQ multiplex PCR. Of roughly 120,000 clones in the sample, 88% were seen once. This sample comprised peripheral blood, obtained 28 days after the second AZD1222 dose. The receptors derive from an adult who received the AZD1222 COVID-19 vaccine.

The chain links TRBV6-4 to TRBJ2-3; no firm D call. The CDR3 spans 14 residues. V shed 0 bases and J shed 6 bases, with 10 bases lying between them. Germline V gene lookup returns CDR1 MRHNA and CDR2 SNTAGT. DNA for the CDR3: TGTGCCAGCAGTGACTCGGTCCACGGGGATACGCAGTATTTT. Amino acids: CASSDSVHGDTQYF.

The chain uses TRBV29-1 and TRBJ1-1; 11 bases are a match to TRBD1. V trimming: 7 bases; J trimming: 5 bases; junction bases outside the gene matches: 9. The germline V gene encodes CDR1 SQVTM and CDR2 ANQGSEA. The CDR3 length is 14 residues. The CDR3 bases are TGCAGCGCCGGAAGGACAGGGGGCCGAACTGAAGCTTTCTTT. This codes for CSAGRTGGRTEAFF.

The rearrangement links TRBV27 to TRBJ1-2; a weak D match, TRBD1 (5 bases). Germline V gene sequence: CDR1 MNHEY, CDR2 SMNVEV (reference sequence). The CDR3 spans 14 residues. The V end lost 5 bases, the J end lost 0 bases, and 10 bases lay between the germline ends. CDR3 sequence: CASSPRGSNYGYTF. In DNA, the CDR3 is TGTGCCAGCAGTCCGCGGGGCTCTAACTATGGCTACACCTTC.